The entry below gives a single T cell receptor (beta chain) sequence along with its context. This clone was detected only a few times. It lacks a known antigen. The record has no base qualities; no much larger clone is one base away. The CDR3 spans 16 residues, from the cysteine through the phenylalanine. Just the 48-base CDR3 DNA is kept, in frame starting at base 1. V is cut back by 2 bases and J by 7 bases, with 9 bases in the junction unmatched. The germline V gene (reference sequence) specifies LGHDT as CDR1 and YNNKEL as CDR2. Per the publication, the time point label means: about 28 days (+/-7) after the second vaccine dose. Because spike-specific TCR depth and breadth did not differ between the two schedules, AZD1222 recipients who got a second dose at roughly 4 weeks were pooled with those who got a second dose at roughly 12 weeks. Vaccinee samples came from UK trials COV001 and COV002, including a single-blind randomized controlled phase 2/3 trial of AZD1222 (ChAdOx1 nCoV-19) in healthy adults. For TCRbeta chain sequencing, PBMC samples from trial participants were taken at day 0 and at day 28 after the second dose.

The CDR3 regions of human TCRbeta chains were analyzed by immunosequencing. In the source study's methods: TCRs in the repertoires were matched against a reference library of SARS-CoV-2-specific TCRs that had been generated with the MIRA antigen-specificity platform. Breadth was defined as the fraction of unique TCRs that were SARS-CoV-2-associated, and depth was defined as the fraction of total T cells that were SARS-CoV-2-associated. Using the MIRA data, each spike-specific TCR was assigned both to the spike region to which the TCR was reactive and to a CD4 or CD8 class. Log10-transformed breadth and depth values were compared by one-way ANOVA with Sidak's multiple comparisons tests. TCRdb limited this immuneACCESS table to in-frame rearrangements with V and J called. A share of clones is missing; checked studies link under half to unresolved V genes, and the rest is unexplained. V and J calls and clone size are as listed in that table; D and trimming were resolved from the DNA. Within this sample are approximately 140,000 clones, with around 90% of them counted one time only. The ten largest clonotypes hold 1.5% to 2% of the sample.

This sample is drawn from a study of T cell responses to AZD1222 COVID-19 vaccine (dated by TCRdb to the early 2020s). Regarding the complete study: TCR sequencing was performed for fewer than 250 trial participants, of whom about 210 were given two doses of AZD1222 and some 26 were given two doses of MenACWY control vaccine. Enrollment into the trials was organized by age into subgroups of 18-55, 56-69 and 70-plus years, and those subgroups contained approximately 160, 26 and 62 TCR-sequenced participants, respectively. Findings and caveats that apply to the study as a whole: After two AZD1222 doses, both the breadth and the depth of spike-specific TCRs were significantly higher than at day 0 and than in MenACWY recipients. Most participants were white British and females outnumbered males, and the authors suggested that clonal diversity may have been underestimated. No day 14 peak-response samples were available, so repertoires were characterized only after the peak T cell response. Reportedly, close to half of the unique spike-specific TCRs recognized epitopes lying outside the regions that are mutated in the B.1.351 and B.1.1.7 variants. The 56-69-year group was small, and its depth increase did not reach significance, likely because of low power. Conclusions about previously exposed vaccinees were limited because only six AZD1222 recipients were SARS-CoV-2 seropositive at baseline. CD4 TCRs associated with the vaccine covered the entire spike protein, and the dominant responses were in regions 160-218 and 743-854.

The chain uses TRBV3-1 (or the pseudogene TRBV3-2) and TRBJ1-4, with 8 bases in between that match TRBD1. The TCR was taken from an adult who received the AZD1222 COVID-19 vaccine. Sequenced here: peripheral blood, sampled 28 days after the second AZD1222 dose. In nucleotide form, the sequence is TGTGCCAGCAGCCAAAGCGATACAGGGGGACGTGAAAAACTGTTTTTT. The translation is CASSQSDTGGREKLFF.